Detailed here is one TCR beta chain. Original processing notes: How many nucleated cells were present was estimated from reference gene primer amplification. The protocol was immunoSEQ multiplex PCR, while the TCRdb copy is restricted to in-frame clones and leaves out a portion. V, J and clone size derive from that table, while D and trimming were established from the DNA sequence. Altogether roughly 100,000 clones are present, 84% being singletons, with the ten largest covering approximately 2%. The data derive from a study of blood T cell repertoires in COVID-19. Looking at the study overall: The United States, Italy and Spain supplied acute and convalescent COVID-19 samples. T cells, B-cell-depleted T cells, or PBMCs provided the cDNA or gDNA that served as material.

Trimming took 0 bases from V and 7 from J; bases not matched to a gene: 10. This CDR3 is built from 16 residues. Germline V gene data show CDR1 as MNHEY and CDR2 as SVGAGI. Specimen: peripheral blood. The clonotype was recovered from an older man with active or convalescent COVID-19. V usage is TRBV6-5 and J usage is TRBJ2-5; 8 nucleotides align to TRBD1. Here the CDR3 reads CASSYSVATGAWTQYF. CDR3 nucleotide sequence: TGTGCCAGCAGTTACTCAGTGGCGACAGGGGCCTGGACCCAGTACTTC.